A single sample gave rise to the 6 T cell receptor beta chains below, sequenced in a study of OX40 agonist ivuxolimab in advanced cancers. Sequenced by immunoSEQ multiplex PCR; TCRdb stores in-frame clones only, minus some. This sample has about 68,000 clones, with roughly 88% found just once. The input for sequencing was CD4+ or CD8+ T cells sorted from blood, taken in a trial of the OX40 agonist ivuxolimab. The receptors were gathered from an adult with an advanced solid tumor such as melanoma, head and neck, liver or kidney cancer.

The chain uses TRBV15 and TRBJ2-5; possibly TRBD1 for D (6 bases). The V gene's germline CDR1 is LNHNV and CDR2 YYDKDF (reference sequence). CDR3 length equals 14 residues. The V end was cut by 4 bases, the J end by 4 bases, with 13 bases between. CDR3 protein: CATSNRDIVETQYF. As DNA, the CDR3 is TGTGCCACCAGCAACCGGGACATCGTAGAGACCCAGTACTTC.

The J gene is TRBJ2-7, the V gene TRBV7-3, with a tentative D call TRBD2 (6 bases). The CDR3 is made up of 13 amino acids. The germline V and J ends were trimmed by 3 bases and 4 bases, with 10 bases remaining between them. The germline CDR1 and CDR2 sequences are SGHTA and FQGTGA. CDR3 coding DNA: TGTGCCAGCAGCTTCGGGGAGGCTTACGAGCAGTACTTC. Translated: CASSFGEAYEQYF.

With regard to this clone: The same CDR3 arises from other DNA sequences in this sample as well. The V and J genes are TRBV18 and TRBJ2-1; 14 bases agree with TRBD2. The germline V gene encodes CDR1 KGHSH and CDR2 LQKENI. V lost 2 bases, J lost 6 bases, and 0 bases stayed unmatched. This CDR3 comprises 15 residues. The CDR3 bases are TGTGCCAGCTCACCAGGACTAGCGGGAGGCAATGAGCAGTTCTTC. As protein: CASSPGLAGGNEQFF.

J is TRBJ1-1 and V is TRBV7-9; a weak D match, TRBD1 (5 bases). Trimming cost V 0 bases and J 1 base, with 18 bases left between them. The CDR3 has 18 amino acids. Germline CDR1 SEHNR, CDR2 FQNEAQ (reference sequence). As DNA, the CDR3 is TGTGCCAGCAGCTTAGCGCGGTCCCATCTTCAGGGGAACACTGAAGCTTTCTTT. It encodes CASSLARSHLQGNTEAFF.

This clone was recorded a few times. The V call is TRBV5-4, the J call TRBJ2-7, with D unclear. The V end lost 0 bases, the J end lost 6 bases, and 13 bases lay between the germline ends. The CDR3 covers 14 residues. Per germline, CDR1 SGHNT and CDR2 YYREEE (reference sequence). The CDR3 is CASSLGAGEREQYF. For the CDR3, the DNA is TGTGCCAGCAGCTTGGGGGCTGGTGAGCGCGAGCAGTACTTC.

This sequence joins TRBV7-2 and TRBJ1-2; D is perhaps TRBD1 (5 bases). Germline V lookup: CDR1 SGHTA, CDR2 FQGNSA. The CDR3 is 15 residues long. The germline V and J ends were trimmed by 1 base and 0 bases, with 9 bases remaining between them. The CDR3 region is CASSLDRISNYGYTF. For the CDR3, the DNA is TGTGCCAGCAGCTTAGACAGGATTTCTAACTATGGCTACACCTTC.